The 25 T cell receptor beta chains listed next were all sequenced from one sample in a study of T cells in Graves' hyperthyroidism and ophthalmopathy. Amplification targeted TCR beta CDR3 regions from RNA transcripts. A set of HTBI primers served as the primers for a first-round RT-PCR of the TCR CDR3. A single record per CDR3 protein comes from TCRdb applying MiXCR to the multiplex PCR reads. The repertoire holds 270,000 or so distinct CDR3 sequences, with around a quarter as singletons. Source material: blood. All receptors derive from a man aged 35-49 years with Graves' hyperthyroidism that later progressed to Graves' ophthalmopathy.

This clonotype occurred many times. V and J are TRBV12-3 or TRBV12-4 and TRBJ1-5; tentatively, D is TRBD1 (6 bases). The CDR3 is 14 residues long. Trimming removed 4 bases from V and 6 bases from J, with 13 bases in between. Here the CDR3 DNA reads TGTGCCAGCAGTTCGAGGGGGGGTTTTCAGCCCCAGCATTTT. Encoded protein: CASSSRGGFQPQHF.

There are many counts of this clonotype. V usage is TRBV27 and J usage is TRBJ1-5; 8 bases match TRBD1. CDR1 MNHEY and CDR2 SMNVEV come from the germline V gene (reference sequence). This CDR3 contains 15 residues. Losses at the gene ends were 4 bases for V and 0 bases for J; bases not matched to a gene: 2. CDR3 sequence (DNA): TGTGCCAGCAGTTCGACAGGGGTTAGCAATCAGCCCCAGCATTTT. It is translated as CASSSTGVSNQPQHF.

V gene TRBV6-5 combines with J gene TRBJ2-2; no firm D call. From germline, CDR1 is MNHEY and CDR2 SVGAGI. Trimming left V 4 bases short and J 0 bases short, with 6 bases between. The CDR3 runs to 14 residues. CDR3 sequence (DNA): TGTGCCAGCAGTTCCTACACGAACACCGGGGAGCTGTTTTTT. Residues: CASSSYTNTGELFF.

A few counts support this clonotype. The chain couples TRBV28 to TRBJ2-7; a possible D gene is TRBD2 (5 bases). The CDR3 has 13 amino acids. Trimming left V 4 bases short and J 3 bases short, with 10 bases between. The V gene's germline CDR1 is MDHEN and CDR2 SYDVKM. The CDR3 reads CASSYIRDYEQYF. The CDR3 DNA reads as TGTGCCAGCAGTTACATCCGGGACTACGAGCAGTACTTC. The full variable domain, its missing parts supplied by reference TRBV28 and TRBJ2-7, is DVKVTQSSRYLVKRTGEKVFLECVQDMDHENMFWYRQDPGLGLRLIYFSYDVKMKEKGDIPEGYSVSREKKERFSLILESASTNQTSMYLCASSYIRDYEQYFGPGTRLTVT.

This clonotype has at least ten counts. The chain links TRBV6-5 to TRBJ1-2; D possibly corresponds to TRBD1 (5 bases). The V gene lost 7 bases and the J gene lost 5 bases, with 14 bases spanning the gap. This CDR3 contains 13 residues. Germline V lookup: CDR1 MNHEY, CDR2 SVGAGI. The CDR3 coding sequence is TGTGCCAGCACCCACTCCAGGGAATATGGCTACACCTTC. This translates into CASTHSREYGYTF.

This clonotype was counted many times. This sequence joins TRBV29-1 and TRBJ1-2; unclear D gene. The CDR3 is 11 amino acids. Trimming removed 5 bases at V and 5 bases at J, with 9 bases between. CDR1 and CDR2 (germline): SQVTM, ANQGSEA. The DNA for the CDR3 is TGCAGCGTTCTGGAATTTTATGGCTACACCTTC. Its translation is CSVLEFYGYTF.

The chain carries TRBV12-3 or TRBV12-4 and TRBJ1-1; no firm D call. The CDR3 loop spans 13 amino acids. V shed 6 bases and J shed 6 bases, with 14 bases lying between them. CDR3 DNA: TGTGCCAGCAGCCTCCTTGGTTCCGCTGAAGCTTTCTTT. This encodes CASSLLGSAEAFF.

This clonotype was seen repeatedly, ten times or more. The rearrangement joins TRBV20-1 to TRBJ2-7, with TRBD1 identical over 10 bases. The CDR3 runs to 16 residues. The V and J ends lost 2 bases and 1 base, in that order; junction bases with no gene match: 8. Looked up from germline, CDR1 is DFQATT and CDR2 is SNEGSKA (reference sequence). In DNA form, the CDR3 reads TGCAGTGCTAGACCCCACCGACAGGGGGCTTCCTACGAGCAGTACTTC. Residues: CSARPHRQGASYEQYF.

CDR3: CAWSVSLLGTQYF. CDR3 DNA sequence: TGTGCCTGGAGTGTCTCGCTCCTGGGGACCCAGTACTTC. The chain recombines TRBV30 with TRBJ2-5; D gene unclear. The CDR3 is 13 amino acids. The germline V and J ends were trimmed by 0 bases and 7 bases, with 12 bases remaining between them. Germline assignment: CDR1 GTSNPN and CDR2 SVGIG (reference sequence).

This clonotype has ten or more counts. The gene calls are TRBV28 and TRBJ2-7; D gene uncertain. In germline, CDR1 is MDHEN, CDR2 SYDVKM. This CDR3 is built from 14 residues. Trimming took off 6 bases at V and 0 bases at J, with 12 bases between the two ends. CDR3 nucleotides: TGTGCCAGCAGAGTTCCCGGATCCTCCTACGAGCAGTACTTC. The encoded protein is CASRVPGSSYEQYF.

This clonotype came up many times. The chain couples TRBV12-3 or TRBV12-4 to TRBJ1-1; no firm D call. This CDR3 region has 13 residues. Trimming pared 0 bases from V and 11 bases from J, leaving 13 bases between. Here the CDR3 reads CASSLAYHQTAFF. The CDR3 nucleotides read TGTGCCAGCAGTTTAGCGTACCACCAAACTGCTTTCTTT.

This clonotype occurred many times. The chain is built from TRBV2 and TRBJ2-5; 8 bases align to TRBD1. The V segment lost 4 bases and the J segment 2 bases; nucleotides outside the gene matches: 0. This CDR3 comprises 13 residues. Germline V gene lookup returns CDR1 SNHLY and CDR2 FYNNEI. The DNA of the CDR3 is TGTGCCAGCAGTGGGACAGGGCAAGAGACCCAGTACTTC. Protein: CASSGTGQETQYF.

This clonotype was counted many times. CDR3 nucleotides: TGTGCCAGCAGTTTACCCGTAGTGGGGTCAAAAGAGACCCAGTACTTC. Protein sequence: CASSLPVVGSKETQYF. The gene calls are TRBV27 and TRBJ2-5; D not resolved. Trimming removed 2 bases from V and 3 bases from J, with 16 bases in between. The CDR3 runs 16 residues. The germline V gene has CDR1 MNHEY and CDR2 SMNVEV (reference sequence).

The sample holds many counts of this clonotype. The chain recombines TRBV5-1 with TRBJ1-1; tentatively, D is TRBD1 (5 bases). The germline CDR1 and CDR2 sequences are SGHRS and YFSETQ. V was clipped by 4 bases and J by 0 bases, with 10 bases between them. The CDR3 is made up of 14 amino acids. DNA for the CDR3: TGCGCCAGCAGCCCTAGGACACTGAACACTGAAGCTTTCTTT. It encodes CASSPRTLNTEAFF.

This chain connects TRBV5-1 to TRBJ1-1; D ambiguous. The CDR3 loop spans 14 amino acids. Trimming took 4 bases from V and 1 from J, leaving 11 bases between them. Looked up from germline, CDR1 is SGHRS and CDR2 is YFSETQ. The CDR3 loop is CASSQKTGNTEAFF. For the CDR3, the DNA is TGCGCCAGCAGCCAAAAGACGGGGAACACTGAAGCTTTCTTT.

This clonotype was found many times. The chain employs TRBV12-5 and TRBJ2-7; unclear D gene. Looked up from germline, CDR1 is LGHNT and CDR2 is FRNRAP. V was cut by 1 base and J by 2 bases, with 9 bases left in between. The CDR3 sequence is 14 residues long. The CDR3 region has the DNA TGTGCTAGTGGTTTGGGGTGGTCTCCCTACGAGCAGTACTTC. This sequence encodes CASGLGWSPYEQYF.

This clonotype occurred many times. The chain recombines TRBV19 with TRBJ2-5; 10 positions agree with TRBD1. This CDR3 contains 16 residues. CDR1 is LNHDA, CDR2 SQIVND, per germline (reference sequence). The trim removed 4 bases at V and 5 bases at J, leaving 10 bases unmatched. The CDR3 coding sequence is TGTGCCAGTAGTACCCCCCGGGACAGGGGAAGGGAGACCCAGTACTTC. Translated, it gives CASSTPRDRGRETQYF.

As regards this clonotype: Sequence at one end of the junction differs from germline and may be a read error. This sequence joins TRBV12-3 or TRBV12-4 and TRBJ1-1; D not certain. CDR3 length: 13 amino acids. CDR3 nucleotides: TGTGCCAGCAGGCCGCTCTCAGCGCTAGGGCAAGTGTTT. Protein product: CASRPLSALGQVF.

This clonotype occurred many times. The chain has TRBV5-1 and TRBJ2-7, with 8 bases aligning to TRBD2. This CDR3 contains 15 residues. V lost 5 bases and J lost 0; bases outside the gene matches: 7. The germline CDR1 and CDR2 sequences are SGHRS and YFSETQ. CDR3 residues: CASRKGGRSSYEQYF. The CDR3 nucleotides read TGCGCCAGCAGGAAGGGCGGGAGGAGCTCCTACGAGCAGTACTTC.

This clonotype has at least ten counts. The chain has TRBV20-1 and TRBJ1-6, with D possibly matching TRBD1 (6 bases). The ends were cut back, 3 bases at V and 10 bases at J, with 22 bases in the middle. The CDR3 contains 16 residues. Germline V gene sequence: CDR1 DFQATT, CDR2 SNEGSKA (reference sequence). CDR3 sequence: CSASLRGGGAYSPLHF. In nucleotides, the CDR3 is TGCAGTGCTAGCCTACGTGGGGGGGGGGCGTACTCACCCCTCCACTTT.

This clonotype has ten or more counts. The chain carries TRBV6-5 and TRBJ1-2, with 9 bases that match TRBD1. Trimming at V came to 6 bases and at J to 1 base, leaving 3 bases not matched to a gene. Germline-derived CDR1 and CDR2 are MNHEY and SVGAGI. The CDR3 sequence is 14 residues long. The CDR3 here is CASRGTGNNYGYTF. The CDR3 DNA is TGTGCCAGCAGGGGGACAGGGAATAACTATGGCTACACCTTC.

This clonotype was observed a handful of times. V is TRBV27 and J is TRBJ2-7; 13 bases match TRBD2. Germline-derived CDR1 and CDR2 are MNHEY and SMNVEV (reference sequence). The junction had 6 bases not matched to a gene; V was cut back by 6 bases and J by 1 base. This CDR3 is 16 amino acids long. The DNA for the CDR3 is TGTGCCAGCAGCCGACTAGCGGGAGGAGGGTCCTACGAGCAGTACTTC. It encodes CASSRLAGGGSYEQYF.

The table lists this clonotype with a few counts. V is TRBV12-3 or TRBV12-4 and J is TRBJ2-7, with 11 positions matching TRBD1. CDR3 size: 14 residues. After removal of 6 bases from V and 7 bases from J, the junction contained 8 bases not matched to a gene. The CDR3 DNA reads as TGTGCCAGCAGCGGGACAGGGGGGAGTGTAGAGCAGTACTTC. Amino acid sequence: CASSGTGGSVEQYF.

This clonotype has ten or more counts. V is TRBV6-5 and J is TRBJ2-2, with D perhaps matching TRBD1 (6 bases). Trimming removed 2 bases from V and 1 base from J, with 8 bases in between. The CDR3 sequence is 15 residues long. Germline assignment: CDR1 MNHEY and CDR2 SVGAGI. The CDR3 loop is CASSYEQGNTGELFF. CDR3 bases: TGTGCCAGCAGTTACGAACAGGGGAACACCGGGGAGCTGTTTTTT.

In this sample, this clonotype turned up many times. This chain connects TRBV6-5 to TRBJ1-2; the D gene is possibly TRBD1 (5 bases). The germline V gene has CDR1 MNHEY and CDR2 SVGAGI. The CDR3 contains 13 residues. Trimming left V 6 bases short and J 7 bases short, with 15 bases between. The CDR3 DNA is TGTGCCAGCAGCGCAGGGACCGGGGTTGGCTACACCTTC. This codes for CASSAGTGVGYTF.